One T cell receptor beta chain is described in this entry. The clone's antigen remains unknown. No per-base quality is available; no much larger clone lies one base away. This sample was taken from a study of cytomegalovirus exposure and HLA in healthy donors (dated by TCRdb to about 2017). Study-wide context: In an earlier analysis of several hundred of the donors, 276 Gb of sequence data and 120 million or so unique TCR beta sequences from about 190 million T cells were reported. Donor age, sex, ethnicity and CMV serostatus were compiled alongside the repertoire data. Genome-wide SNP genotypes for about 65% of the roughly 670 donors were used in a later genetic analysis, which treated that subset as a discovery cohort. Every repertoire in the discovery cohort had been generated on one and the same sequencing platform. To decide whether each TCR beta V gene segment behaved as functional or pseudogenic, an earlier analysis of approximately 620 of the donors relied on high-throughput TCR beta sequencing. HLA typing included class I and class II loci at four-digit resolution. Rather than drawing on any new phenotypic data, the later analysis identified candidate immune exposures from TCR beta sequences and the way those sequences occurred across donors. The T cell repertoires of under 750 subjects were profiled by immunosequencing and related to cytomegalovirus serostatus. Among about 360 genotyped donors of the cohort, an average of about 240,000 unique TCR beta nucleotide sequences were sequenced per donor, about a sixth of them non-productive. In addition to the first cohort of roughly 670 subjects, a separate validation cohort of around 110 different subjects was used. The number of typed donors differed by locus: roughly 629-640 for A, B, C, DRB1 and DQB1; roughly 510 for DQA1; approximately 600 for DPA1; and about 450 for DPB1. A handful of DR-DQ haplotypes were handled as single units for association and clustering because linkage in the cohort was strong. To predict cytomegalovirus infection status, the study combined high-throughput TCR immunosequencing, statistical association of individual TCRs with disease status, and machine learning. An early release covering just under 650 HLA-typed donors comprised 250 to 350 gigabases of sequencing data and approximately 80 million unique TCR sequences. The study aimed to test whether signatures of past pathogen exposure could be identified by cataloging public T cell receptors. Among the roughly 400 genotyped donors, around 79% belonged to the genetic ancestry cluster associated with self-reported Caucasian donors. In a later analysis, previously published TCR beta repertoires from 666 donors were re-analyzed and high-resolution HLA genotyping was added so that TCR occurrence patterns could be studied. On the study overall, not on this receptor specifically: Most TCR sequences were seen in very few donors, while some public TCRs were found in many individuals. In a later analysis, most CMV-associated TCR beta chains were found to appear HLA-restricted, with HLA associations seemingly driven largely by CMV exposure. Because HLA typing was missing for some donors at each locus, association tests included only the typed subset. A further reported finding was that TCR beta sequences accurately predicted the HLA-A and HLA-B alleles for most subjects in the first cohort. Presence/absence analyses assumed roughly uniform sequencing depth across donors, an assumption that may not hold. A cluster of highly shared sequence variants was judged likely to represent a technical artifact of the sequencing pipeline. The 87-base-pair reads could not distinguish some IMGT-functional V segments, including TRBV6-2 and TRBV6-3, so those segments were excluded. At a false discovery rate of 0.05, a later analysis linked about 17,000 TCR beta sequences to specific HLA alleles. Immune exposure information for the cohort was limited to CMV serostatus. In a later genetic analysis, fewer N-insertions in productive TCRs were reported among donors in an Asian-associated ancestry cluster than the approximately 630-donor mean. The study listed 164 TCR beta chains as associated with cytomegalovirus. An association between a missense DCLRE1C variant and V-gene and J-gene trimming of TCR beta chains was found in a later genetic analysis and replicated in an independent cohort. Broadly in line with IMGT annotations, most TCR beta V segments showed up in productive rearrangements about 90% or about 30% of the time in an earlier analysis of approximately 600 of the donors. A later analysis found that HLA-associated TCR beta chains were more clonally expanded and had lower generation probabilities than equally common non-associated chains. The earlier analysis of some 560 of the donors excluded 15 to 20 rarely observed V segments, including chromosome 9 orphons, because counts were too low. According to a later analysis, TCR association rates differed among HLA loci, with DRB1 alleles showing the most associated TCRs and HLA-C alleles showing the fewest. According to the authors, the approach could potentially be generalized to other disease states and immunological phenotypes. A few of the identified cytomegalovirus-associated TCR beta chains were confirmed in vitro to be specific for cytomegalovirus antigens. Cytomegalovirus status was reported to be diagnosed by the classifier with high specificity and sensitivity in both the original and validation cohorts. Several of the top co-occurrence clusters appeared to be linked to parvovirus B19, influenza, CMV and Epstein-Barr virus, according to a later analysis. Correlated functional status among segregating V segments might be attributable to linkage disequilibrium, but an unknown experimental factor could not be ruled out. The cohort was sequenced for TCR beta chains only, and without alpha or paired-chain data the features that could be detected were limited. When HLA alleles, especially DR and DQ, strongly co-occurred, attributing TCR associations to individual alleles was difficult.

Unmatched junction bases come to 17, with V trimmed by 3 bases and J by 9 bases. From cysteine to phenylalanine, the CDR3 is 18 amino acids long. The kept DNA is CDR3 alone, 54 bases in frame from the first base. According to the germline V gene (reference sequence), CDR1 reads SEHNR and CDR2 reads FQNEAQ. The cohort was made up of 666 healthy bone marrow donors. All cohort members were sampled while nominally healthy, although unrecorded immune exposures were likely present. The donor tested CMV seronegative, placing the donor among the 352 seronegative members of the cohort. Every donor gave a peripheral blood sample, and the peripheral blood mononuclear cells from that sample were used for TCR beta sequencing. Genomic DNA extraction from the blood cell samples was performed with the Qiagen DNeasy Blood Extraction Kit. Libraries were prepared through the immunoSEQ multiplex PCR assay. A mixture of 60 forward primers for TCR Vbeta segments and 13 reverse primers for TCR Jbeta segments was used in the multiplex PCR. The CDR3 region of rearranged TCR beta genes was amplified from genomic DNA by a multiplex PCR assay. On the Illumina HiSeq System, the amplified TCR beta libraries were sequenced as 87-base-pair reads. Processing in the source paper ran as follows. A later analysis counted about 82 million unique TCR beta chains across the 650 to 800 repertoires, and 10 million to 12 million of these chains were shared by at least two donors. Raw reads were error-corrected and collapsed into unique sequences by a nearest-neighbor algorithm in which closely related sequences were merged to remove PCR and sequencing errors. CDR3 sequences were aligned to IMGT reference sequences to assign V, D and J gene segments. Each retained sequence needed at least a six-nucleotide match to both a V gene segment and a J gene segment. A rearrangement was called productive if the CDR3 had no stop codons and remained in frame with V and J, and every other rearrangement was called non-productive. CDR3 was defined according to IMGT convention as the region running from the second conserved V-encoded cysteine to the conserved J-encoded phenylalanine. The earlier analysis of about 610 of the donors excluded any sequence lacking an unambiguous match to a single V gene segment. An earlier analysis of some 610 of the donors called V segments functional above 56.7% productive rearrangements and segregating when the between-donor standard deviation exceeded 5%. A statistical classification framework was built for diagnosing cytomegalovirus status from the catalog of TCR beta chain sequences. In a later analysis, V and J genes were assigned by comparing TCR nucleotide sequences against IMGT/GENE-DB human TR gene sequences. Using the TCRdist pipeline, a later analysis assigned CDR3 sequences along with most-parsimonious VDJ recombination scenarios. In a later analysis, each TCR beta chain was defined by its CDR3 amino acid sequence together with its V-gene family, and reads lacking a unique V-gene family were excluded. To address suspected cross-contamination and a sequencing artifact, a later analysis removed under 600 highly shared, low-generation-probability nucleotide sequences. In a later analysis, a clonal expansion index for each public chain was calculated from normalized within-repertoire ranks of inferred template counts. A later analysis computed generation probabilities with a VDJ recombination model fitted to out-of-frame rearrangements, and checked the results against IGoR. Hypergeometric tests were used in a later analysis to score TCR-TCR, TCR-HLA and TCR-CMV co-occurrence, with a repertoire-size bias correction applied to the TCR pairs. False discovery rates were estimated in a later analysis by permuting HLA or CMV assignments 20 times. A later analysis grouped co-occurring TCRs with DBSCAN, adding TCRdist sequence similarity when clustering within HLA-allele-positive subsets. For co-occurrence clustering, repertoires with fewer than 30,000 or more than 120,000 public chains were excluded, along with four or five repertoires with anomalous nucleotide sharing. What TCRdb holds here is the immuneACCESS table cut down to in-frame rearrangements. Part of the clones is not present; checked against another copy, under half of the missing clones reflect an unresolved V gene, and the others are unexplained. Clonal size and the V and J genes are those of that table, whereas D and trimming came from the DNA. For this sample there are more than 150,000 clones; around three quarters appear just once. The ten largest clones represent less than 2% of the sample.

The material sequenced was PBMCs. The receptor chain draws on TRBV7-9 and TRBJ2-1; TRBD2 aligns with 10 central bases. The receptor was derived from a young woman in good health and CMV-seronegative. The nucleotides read TGTGCCAGCAGCTTCGCGCCCATAGCGGGGGGCCGTGGTGGTGAGCAGTTCTTC. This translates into CASSFAPIAGGRGGEQFF.